Listed below are T cell receptor beta chains from one sample, sequenced in a study of regulatory T cells in long-lasting Graves disease. TCRdb recomputed calls from the multiplex PCR reads with MiXCR, one row per CDR3 protein. This table has fewer than 400,000 distinct CDR3 sequences, less than 25% appearing once. Sequences were derived from peripheral blood mononuclear cells (PBMCs), sampled when the disease was refractory, from a patient treated with antithyroid drugs. The source of these receptors is a female donor with Graves disease. Each CDR3 is given with its conserved first and last residue. A D gene is named only where the DNA matches it firmly. The listing skips clone size in some rows; elsewhere it reads once, few, many or a size class.

clone_size d_call j_call cdr3_length v_call cdr3_nt cdr3_aa
NA NA TRBJ1-5 15 TRBV19 TGTGCCAGTAGTATTGGTGGGACTCCCCTCGGGACCCAGCATTTT CASSIGGTPLGTQHF
many TRBD1 TRBJ2-7 15 TRBV6-1 TGTGCCAGCATCTCACCGGGACAGGGCTCCTACGAGCAGTACTTC CASISPGQGSYEQYF
few NA TRBJ1-1 16 TRBV5-5 TGTGCCAGCAGCTTGAGTCGTGGGCAGATACCCACTGAAGCTTTCTTT CASSLSRGQIPTEAFF
many TRBD1 TRBJ1-1 15 TRBV7-9 TGTGCCAGCAGCTTAGTTACAGGGGAGAACACTGAAGCTTTCTTT CASSLVTGENTEAFF
few TRBD1 TRBJ1-4 14 TRBV29-1 TGCAGCGTTGAAGAGGCAGGGGGGAGAGGAAAACTGTTTTTT CSVEEAGGRGKLFF
NA NA TRBJ2-7 12 TRBV20-1 TGCAGTGCTACCCTGGATCGGGTGGAGCAGTACTTC CSATLDRVEQYF
NA NA TRBJ2-1 11 TRBV25-1 TGTGCCAGCAGTGCCTCCTATGAGCAGTTCTTC CASSASYEQFF
NA NA TRBJ1-6 13 TRBV30 TGTGCCTGGAACCCAGGCAACCACGCACCCCTCCACTTT CAWNPGNHAPLHF
many NA TRBJ2-7 15 TRBV28 TGTGCCAGCAGCACCCCGATGGGAATCTCCTACGAGCAGTACTTC CASSTPMGISYEQYF
many TRBD1 TRBJ2-5 17 TRBV6-6 TGTGCCAGCAGTTACTCTCCCCCGGGACAGAGAAAAGAGACCCAGTACTTC CASSYSPPGQRKETQYF
many NA TRBJ1-6 14 TRBV27 TGTGCCAGCATGTTATGGCCCCCTAATTCACCCCTCCACTTT CASMLWPPNSPLHF
NA NA TRBJ1-3 12 TRBV25-1 TGTGCCAGTACCAGCTCTGGAAACACCTTATATTTT CASTSSGNTLYF
NA TRBD1 TRBJ1-4 13 TRBV29-1 TGCAGCACCATCGACAGGGGTGAAGAAAAACTGTTTTTT CSTIDRGEEKLFF
NA NA TRBJ2-1 15 TRBV28 TGTGCCAGCAACCTACTCGACTCCAATTACAATGAGCAGTTCTTC CASNLLDSNYNEQFF
many TRBD1 TRBJ2-7 14 TRBV7-9 TGTGCCAGCAGCGCCAGGGACAGGGTCTACGAGCAGTACTTC CASSARDRVYEQYF
NA TRBD2 TRBJ2-7 14 TRBV5-5 TGTGCCAGCAGCTTGGGACCGCTCGGGGGGGAGCAGTACTTC CASSLGPLGGEQYF
many NA TRBJ2-7 13 TRBV6-1 TGTGCCAGCAGTCAGCGGGCCTCCTACGAGCAGTACTTC CASSQRASYEQYF
NA TRBD2 TRBJ2-7 18 TRBV6-5 TGTGCCAGCAGTTCTGAAGGACTAGCGGGAGGACCCCTCTACGAGCAGTACTTC CASSSEGLAGGPLYEQYF
NA NA TRBJ2-7 16 TRBV18 TGTGCCAGCTCCGAGCACCCGAACAGGGAGGCCTACGAGCAGTACTTC CASSEHPNREAYEQYF
many NA TRBJ2-7 14 TRBV5-8 TGTGCCAGCAGCTTGGGCACAGTCTCCTACGAGCAGTACTTC CASSLGTVSYEQYF
few TRBD2 TRBJ2-1 19 TRBV24-1 TGTGCCACCAGTGATTTAATGGCTAGCGGGATAAGCTCCTACAATGAGCAGTTCTTC CATSDLMASGISSYNEQFF
NA TRBD2 TRBJ2-1 14 TRBV7-7 TGTGCTAGCAGCTTAGGCGGGGGATACAATGAGCAGTTCTTC CASSLGGGYNEQFF
many NA TRBJ1-6 23 TRBV12-5 TGTGCTAGTGGTTTGGTACGGAAAGGATGGAATAGGACAGCGAGCTCCTATAATTCACCCCTCCACTTT CASGLVRKGWNRTASSYNSPLHF
few NA TRBJ1-1 12 TRBV30 TGTGCCTGGAGTGGGGGATTCTCTGAAGCTTTCTTT CAWSGGFSEAFF
few NA TRBJ2-2 15 TRBV20-1 TGCAGTGCTGTCCAAAGCGGACCGAACACCGGGGAGCTGTTTTTT CSAVQSGPNTGELFF
NA NA TRBJ2-1 14 TRBV5-5 TGTGCCAGCAGCTTGACAGGCTCCTACAATGAGCAGTTCTTC CASSLTGSYNEQFF
few TRBD2 TRBJ2-7 13 TRBV29-1 TGCAGCGTTGTTAAGACTAGCGTGTACGAGCAGTACTTC CSVVKTSVYEQYF
NA NA TRBJ2-3 14 TRBV15 TGTGCCACCAGCAGAGGCACCTACACAGATACGCAGTATTTT CATSRGTYTDTQYF
many NA TRBJ2-5 15 TRBV12-3/TRBV12-4 TGTGCCAGCAGTTATTTTAGGACAGTACAAGAGACCCAGTACTTC CASSYFRTVQETQYF
many NA TRBJ2-7 12 TRBV2 TGTGCCAGCGGATACCTCTCCTACGAGCAGTACTTC CASGYLSYEQYF
few NA TRBJ1-4 16 TRBV6-2/TRBV6-3 TGTGCCAGCAGTTTCGGGGGGTTCCCAGCTAATGAAAAACTGTTTTTT CASSFGGFPANEKLFF
few NA TRBJ2-1 15 TRBV28 TGTGCCAGCAGTTTCCAAGACGGGAGCTGGAATGAGCAGTTCTTC CASSFQDGSWNEQFF
many NA TRBJ2-5 14 TRBV5-5 TGTGCCAGCAGCTTGGTACAGGTGGAAGAGACCCAGTACTTC CASSLVQVEETQYF
few NA TRBJ2-7 14 TRBV18 TGTGCCAGCTCACCACGGGGCGAGGGATACGAGCAGTACTTC CASSPRGEGYEQYF
many TRBD1 TRBJ2-4 18 TRBV11-2 TGTGCCAGCAGCTTAGATGAGGGGACAGGGAGGGTCAGAAACATTCAGTACTTC CASSLDEGTGRVRNIQYF
few NA TRBJ1-2 15 TRBV6-1 TGTGCCAGCAGCCAACCTCGTGCTCTTAACTATGGCTACACCTTC CASSQPRALNYGYTF
few TRBD2 TRBJ2-5 14 TRBV7-2 TGTGCCAGCATCCAAGATAGCGGGAGGCAGACCCAGTACTTC CASIQDSGRQTQYF
many NA TRBJ1-5 14 TRBV12-3/TRBV12-4 TGTGCCAGCAGCAAAACAGGGTTAGGGCAGCCCCAGCATTTT CASSKTGLGQPQHF
many TRBD1 TRBJ2-7 13 TRBV27 TGTGCCAGCAGTTACGACAGGGGAAATCAGCAGTACTTC CASSYDRGNQQYF
few NA TRBJ1-5 15 TRBV2 TGTGCCAGCAGTGAAGGGGCGGATAGCAATCAGCCCCAGCATTTT CASSEGADSNQPQHF
many TRBD1 TRBJ2-5 13 TRBV19 TGTGCCAGCAGACGACAGGGATCGGAGACCCAGTACTTC CASRRQGSETQYF
many NA TRBJ2-7 16 TRBV20-1 TGCAGTGCTAGAGATCTAAGGCACGCTAGCTCCTACGAGCAGTACTTC CSARDLRHASSYEQYF
NA NA TRBJ2-5 14 TRBV5-1 TGCGCCAGCAGCCCGGAGGGGAGGTTGGAGACCCAGTACTTC CASSPEGRLETQYF
many NA TRBJ1-1 15 TRBV6-2/TRBV6-3 TGTGCCAGCAGTGAACAGGGTGTCAGAAACACTGAAGCTTTCTTT CASSEQGVRNTEAFF
NA NA TRBJ2-7 15 TRBV12-3/TRBV12-4 TGTGCCAGCAGTTTATGGGCTCGAAACTCCTACGAGCAGTACTTC CASSLWARNSYEQYF
many NA TRBJ1-2 16 TRBV6-9 TGTGCCAGCAGTTCAGGCTTTCCGGGGTCGGTCCTAGGCTACACCTTC CASSSGFPGSVLGYTF
many NA TRBJ2-6 15 TRBV7-2 TGTGCCAGCAGCCCCTCGGTCTCTGGGGCCAACGTCCTGACTTTC CASSPSVSGANVLTF
NA TRBD1 TRBJ2-7 15 TRBV9 TGTGCCAGCAGCGTAGAGGGACAGGGGGTTTACGAGCAGTACTTC CASSVEGQGVYEQYF
many NA TRBJ1-1 12 TRBV29-1 TGCAGCGTTGTCAGGGAGAACACTGAAGCTTTCTTT CSVVRENTEAFF
NA NA TRBJ1-1 13 TRBV10-3 TGTGCCATCAGTGCTCGGGATAACACTGAAGCTTTCTTT CAISARDNTEAFF
few TRBD1 TRBJ2-1 15 TRBV28 TGTGCCAGCAGTTCACAGGGGGAAATCTACAATGAGCAGTTCTTC CASSSQGEIYNEQFF
NA NA TRBJ2-1 11 TRBV2 TGTGCCAGCCAACTGGACAATGAGCAGTTCTTC CASQLDNEQFF